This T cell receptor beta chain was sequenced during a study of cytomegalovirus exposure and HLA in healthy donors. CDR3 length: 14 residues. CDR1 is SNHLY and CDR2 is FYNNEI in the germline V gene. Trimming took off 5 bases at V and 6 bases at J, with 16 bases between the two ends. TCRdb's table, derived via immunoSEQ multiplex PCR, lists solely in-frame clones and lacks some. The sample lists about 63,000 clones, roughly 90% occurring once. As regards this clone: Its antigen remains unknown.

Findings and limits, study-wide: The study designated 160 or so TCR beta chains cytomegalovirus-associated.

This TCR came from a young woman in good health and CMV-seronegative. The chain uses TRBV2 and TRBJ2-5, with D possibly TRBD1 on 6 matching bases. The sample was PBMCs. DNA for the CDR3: TGTGCCAGCAGTATGGACAGCGATAGGCAGACCCAGTACTTC. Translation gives CASSMDSDRQTQYF.